This TCR beta chain was recovered during a study of blood T cells in healthy people across ages. A sample-barcoded 5' primer and a J-beta primer mix were used in a second PCR of roughly 6 to 11 cycles. MiXCR was run by TCRdb on the 5' RACE reads, yielding one entry per CDR3 protein. The data contain approximately 1,700,000 distinct CDR3 sequences, about 39% of them seen just once; the ten biggest clones take up 20% to 25%. The table lists this clonotype with a few counts. Germline CDR1 MNHEY, CDR2 SMNVEV (reference sequence). CDR3 length: 17 amino acids. The V end lost 6 bases, the J end lost 2 bases, and 21 bases lay between the germline ends.

This clonotype was sampled from a human donor in good health. The sequencing input was blood. The V and J genes are TRBV27 and TRBJ2-3; D may be TRBD2 (7 bases). In nucleotides, the CDR3 is TGTGCCAGCAGGCCCCTCAGCGGGGACAAGTACACAGATACGCAGTATTTT. Protein sequence: CASRPLSGDKYTDTQYF.